What follows are 11 T cell receptor beta chains derived from one specimen sequenced in a study of T cells after yellow fever vaccination. TCRdb reprocessed the 5' RACE reads via MiXCR and lists one record per CDR3 protein. The table has under 550,000 distinct CDR3 sequences, roughly a fifth seen once; the top ten hold 16%. Sequenced material: PBMCs, taken 21 days after the first yellow fever vaccination. All receptors derive from a man younger than 35 who received the YFV17D yellow fever vaccine.

This clonotype has more than one count but fewer than ten. The gene calls are TRBV6-5 and TRBJ1-6; D not resolved. V was pared by 4 bases and J by 0 bases, with 10 bases between. The CDR3 loop spans 16 amino acids. The germline gives CDR1 MNHEY, CDR2 SVGAGI. The chain's CDR3 is CASSSIQSSYNSPLHF. The DNA for the CDR3 is TGTGCCAGCAGTTCTATACAGAGCTCCTATAATTCACCCCTCCACTTT.

The rearrangement links TRBV3-1 to TRBJ2-5; D is unresolved. The CDR3 is 15 residues long. Germline CDR1 is LGHDT and CDR2 is YNNKEL (reference sequence). V dropped 1 base and J dropped 2 bases, with 11 bases sitting between them. The CDR3 region has the DNA TGTGCCAGCAGCCAAGGCGTCGGCAAGCAAGAGACCCAGTACTTC. Residues: CASSQGVGKQETQYF.

This clonotype was found a few times. The junction does not match germline at one end; this may be a read error. The J gene is TRBJ2-7, the V gene TRBV5-1, with D tentatively TRBD2 (5 bases). Germline loops: CDR1 SGHRS, CDR2 YFSETQ. The CDR3 covers 15 residues. The CDR3 DNA follows: TGCGCCAGCAGTTTGGAGGTAGGGTCCGCCTACGAGCAGTACTTC. Translating gives CASSLEVGSAYEQYF.

This clonotype occurred many times. The chain couples TRBV5-1 to TRBJ2-7; D uncertain. Trimming left V 3 bases short and J 1 base short, with 8 bases between. CDR1 and CDR2 from the germline V gene are SGHRS and YFSETQ. The CDR3 contains 13 residues. The CDR3 is CASSSLSSYEQYF. The CDR3 coding sequence is TGCGCCAGCAGCTCCCTCTCATCCTACGAGCAGTACTTC.

V and J are TRBV7-9 and TRBJ2-1; TRBD2 matches 9 bases. V was clipped by 8 bases and J by 6 bases; unmatched bases: 5. Germline CDR1 reads SEHNR; CDR2 reads FQNEAQ (reference sequence). This CDR3 has 13 amino acids. For the CDR3, the DNA is TGTGCCAGCGGAACTAGCGGGTCCAATGAGCAGTTCTTC. It yields the protein CASGTSGSNEQFF.

This clonotype appeared a few times. The rearrangement joins TRBV27 to TRBJ1-5; no clear D. The CDR3 totals 16 residues. From germline, CDR1 is MNHEY and CDR2 SMNVEV (reference sequence). V was clipped by 0 bases and J by 3 bases, with 12 bases between them. The CDR3 region has the DNA TGTGCCAGCAGTTTATCGAGTAGTAGTCACAATCAGCCCCAGCATTTT. Its translation is CASSLSSSSHNQPQHF.

This chain links TRBV7-2 with TRBJ2-1; a weak D match, TRBD2 (6 bases). The CDR3 consists of 15 residues. The germline gives CDR1 SGHTA, CDR2 FQGNSA. The V gene lost 0 bases and the J gene lost 7 bases, with 13 bases spanning the gap. Here the CDR3 DNA reads TGTGCCAGCAGCTTAGCGCTGCTAGCGAGGAATGAGCAGTTCTTC. Protein: CASSLALLARNEQFF.

The V gene is TRBV4-2, the J gene TRBJ1-2; D ambiguous. V shed 0 bases and J shed 5 bases, with 13 bases lying between them. CDR1 is LGHNA, CDR2 YNFKEQ, per germline. The CDR3 consists of 15 residues. As DNA, the CDR3 is TGTGCCAGCAGCCAAGAAGCGTCCACTTTATATGGCTACACCTTC. It translates to CASSQEASTLYGYTF.

This clonotype was picked up a small number of times. V gene TRBV7-2 combines with J gene TRBJ2-5; D call uncertain. Looked up from germline, CDR1 is SGHTA and CDR2 is FQGNSA. The CDR3 is made up of 13 amino acids. Trimming left V 5 bases short and J 4 bases short, with 11 bases between. The CDR3 DNA sequence: TGTGCCAGCAGCCCTGGGCTAGTAGAGACCCAGTACTTC. This codes for CASSPGLVETQYF.

This clonotype was counted only a few times. The CDR3 coding sequence is TGTGCCAGCAGCTCAACACGTTATAGCAATCAGCCCCAGCATTTT. It yields the protein CASSSTRYSNQPQHF. J is TRBJ1-5 and V is TRBV13, with D unresolved. The CDR3 totals 15 residues. From germline, CDR1 is PRHDT and CDR2 FYEKMQ (reference sequence). V lost 4 bases and J lost 0, with 10 bases in between.

J is TRBJ1-1 and V is TRBV5-1; possible D gene TRBD1, 5 bases. The ends were cut back, 3 bases at V and 3 bases at J, with 9 bases in the middle. Germline assignment: CDR1 SGHRS and CDR2 YFSETQ. The CDR3 has 13 residues. The CDR3 nucleotides are TGCGCCAGCAGCTGGGAACAGGACACTGAAGCTTTCTTT. Its translation is CASSWEQDTEAFF.